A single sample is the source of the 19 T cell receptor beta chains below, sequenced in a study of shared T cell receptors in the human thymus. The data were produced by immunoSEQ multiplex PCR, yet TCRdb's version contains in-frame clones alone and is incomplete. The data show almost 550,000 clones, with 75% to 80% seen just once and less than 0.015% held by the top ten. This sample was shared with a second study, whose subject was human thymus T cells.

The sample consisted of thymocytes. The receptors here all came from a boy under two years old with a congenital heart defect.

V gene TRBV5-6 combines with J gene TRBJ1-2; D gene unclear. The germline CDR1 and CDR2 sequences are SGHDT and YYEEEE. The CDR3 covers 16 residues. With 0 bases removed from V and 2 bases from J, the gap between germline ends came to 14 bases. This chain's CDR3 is CASSLAVEAGNYGYTF. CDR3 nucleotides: TGTGCCAGCAGCTTGGCGGTTGAGGCGGGGAACTATGGCTACACCTTC.

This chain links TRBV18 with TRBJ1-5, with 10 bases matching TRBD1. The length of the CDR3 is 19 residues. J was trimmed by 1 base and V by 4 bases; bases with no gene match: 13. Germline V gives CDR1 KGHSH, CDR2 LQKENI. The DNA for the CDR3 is TGTGCCAGCTCACGATCTCCCGGGACAGGGGTGGAGAGCAATCAGCCCCAGCATTTT. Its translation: CASSRSPGTGVESNQPQHF. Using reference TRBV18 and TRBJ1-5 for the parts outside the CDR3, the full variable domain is NAGVMQNPRHLVRRRGQEARLRCSPMKGHSHVYWYRQLPEEGLKFMVYLQKENIIDESGMPKERFSAEFPKEGPSILRIQQVVRGDSAAYFCASSRSPGTGVESNQPQHFGDGTRLSIL.

In DNA form, the CDR3 reads TGTGCCAGCAGGTGGGCAGGGGCCTACGAGCAGTACTTC. This gives the protein CASRWAGAYEQYF. V usage is TRBV11-2 and J usage is TRBJ2-7, with D possibly matching TRBD1 (6 bases). CDR3 length: 13 residues. The germline V and J ends were trimmed by 6 bases and 2 bases, with 11 bases remaining between them. From germline, CDR1 is SGHAT and CDR2 FQNNGV.

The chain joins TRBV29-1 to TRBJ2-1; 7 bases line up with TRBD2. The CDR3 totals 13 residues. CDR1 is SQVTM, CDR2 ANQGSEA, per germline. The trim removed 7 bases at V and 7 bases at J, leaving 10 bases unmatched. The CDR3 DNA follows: TGCAGCGCAGCCTGGACTAGAAGTAATGAGCAGTTCTTC. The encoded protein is CSAAWTRSNEQFF.

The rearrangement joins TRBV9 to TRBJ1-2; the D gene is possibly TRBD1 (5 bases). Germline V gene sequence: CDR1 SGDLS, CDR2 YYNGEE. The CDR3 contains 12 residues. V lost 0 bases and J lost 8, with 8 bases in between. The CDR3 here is CASSVVGGGYTF. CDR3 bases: TGTGCCAGCAGCGTAGTGGGGGGGGGCTACACCTTC.

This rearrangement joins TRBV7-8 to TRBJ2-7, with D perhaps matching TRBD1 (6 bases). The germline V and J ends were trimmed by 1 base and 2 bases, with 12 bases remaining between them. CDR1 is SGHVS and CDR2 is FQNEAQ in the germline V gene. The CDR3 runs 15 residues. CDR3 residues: CASSLEAGVPYEQYF. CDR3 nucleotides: TGTGCCAGCAGCTTAGAAGCAGGGGTTCCCTACGAGCAGTACTTC.

The DNA for the CDR3 is TGTGCCAGCAGTGGGGACAGGGTTAAGCCCCAGCATTTT. As protein: CASSGDRVKPQHF. The chain has TRBV2 and TRBJ1-5; TRBD1 agrees at 9 bases. CDR1 is SNHLY, CDR2 FYNNEI, per germline. The ends lost 4 bases at V and 8 bases at J; junction bases unmatched: 3. The CDR3 spans 13 residues.

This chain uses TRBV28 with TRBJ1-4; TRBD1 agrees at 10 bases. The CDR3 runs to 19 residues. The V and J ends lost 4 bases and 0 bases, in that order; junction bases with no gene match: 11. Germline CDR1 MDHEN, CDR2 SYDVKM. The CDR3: CASSWDRGHITATNEKLFF. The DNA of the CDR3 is TGTGCCAGCAGTTGGGACAGGGGTCACATTACAGCAACTAATGAAAAACTGTTTTTT.

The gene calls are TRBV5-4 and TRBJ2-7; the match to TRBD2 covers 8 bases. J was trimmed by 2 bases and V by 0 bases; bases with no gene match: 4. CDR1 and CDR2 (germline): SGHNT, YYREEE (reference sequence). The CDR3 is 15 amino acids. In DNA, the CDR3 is TGTGCCAGCAGCTTGGTGACTAGCGAACCCTACGAGCAGTACTTC. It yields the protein CASSLVTSEPYEQYF.

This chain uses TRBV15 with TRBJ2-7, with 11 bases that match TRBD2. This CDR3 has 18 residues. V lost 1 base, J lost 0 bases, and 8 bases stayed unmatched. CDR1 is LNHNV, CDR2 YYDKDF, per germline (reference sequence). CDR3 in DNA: TGTGCCACCAGCAGAGCCCTAGCGGGAGGCCACCTCTCCTACGAGCAGTACTTC. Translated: CATSRALAGGHLSYEQYF.

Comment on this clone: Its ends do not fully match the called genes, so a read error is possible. This chain's CDR3 is CASSLGGANATNEKLFF. DNA for the CDR3: TGTGCTAGCAGCTTAGGTGGAGCCAACGCAACTAATGAAAAACTGTTTTTT. The chain uses TRBV7-7 and TRBJ1-4; D call uncertain. The CDR3 totals 17 residues. CDR1 and CDR2 from the germline V gene are SSHAT and FNYEAQ (reference sequence).

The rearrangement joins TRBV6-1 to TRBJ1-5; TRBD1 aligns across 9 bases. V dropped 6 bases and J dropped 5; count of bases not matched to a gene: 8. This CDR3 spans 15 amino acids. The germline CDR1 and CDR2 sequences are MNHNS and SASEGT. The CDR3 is CASRGDRGEDQPQHF. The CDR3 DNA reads TGTGCCAGCAGGGGCGACAGGGGGGAAGATCAGCCCCAGCATTTT.

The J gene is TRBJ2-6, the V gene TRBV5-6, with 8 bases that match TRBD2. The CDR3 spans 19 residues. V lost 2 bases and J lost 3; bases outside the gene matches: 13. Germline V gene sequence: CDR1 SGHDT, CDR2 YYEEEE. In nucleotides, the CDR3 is TGTGCCAGCAGCTTCCGGGAGGGGAGGCACTCTGATGGGGCCAACGTCCTGACTTTC. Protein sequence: CASSFREGRHSDGANVLTF.

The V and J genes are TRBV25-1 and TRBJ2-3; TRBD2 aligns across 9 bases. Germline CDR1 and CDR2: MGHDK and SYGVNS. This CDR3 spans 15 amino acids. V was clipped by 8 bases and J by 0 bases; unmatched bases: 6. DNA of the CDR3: TGTGCCAGCGGCACAACTAGCGGGAGCACAGATACGCAGTATTTT. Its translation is CASGTTSGSTDTQYF.

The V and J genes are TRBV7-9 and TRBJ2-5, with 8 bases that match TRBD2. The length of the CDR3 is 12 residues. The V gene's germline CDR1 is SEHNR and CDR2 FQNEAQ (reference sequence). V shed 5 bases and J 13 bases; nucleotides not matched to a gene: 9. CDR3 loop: CASSAPGTRSYF. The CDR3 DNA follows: TGTGCCAGCAGCGCCCCCGGGACTAGATCGTACTTC.

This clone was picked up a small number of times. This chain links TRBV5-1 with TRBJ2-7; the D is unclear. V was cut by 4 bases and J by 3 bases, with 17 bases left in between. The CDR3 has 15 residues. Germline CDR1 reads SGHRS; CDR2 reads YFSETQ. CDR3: CASSLAAEGNYEQYF. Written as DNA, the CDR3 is TGCGCCAGCAGCCTCGCGGCCGAAGGAAACTACGAGCAGTACTTC.

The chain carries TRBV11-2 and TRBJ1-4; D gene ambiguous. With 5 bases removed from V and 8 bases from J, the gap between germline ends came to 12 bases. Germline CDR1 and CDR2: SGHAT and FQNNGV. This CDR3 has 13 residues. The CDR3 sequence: CASSGQEGEKLFF. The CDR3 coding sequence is TGTGCCAGCAGCGGCCAGGAGGGAGAAAAACTGTTTTTT. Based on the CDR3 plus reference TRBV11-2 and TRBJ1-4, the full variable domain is EAGVAQSPRYKIIEKRQSVAFWCNPISGHATLYWYQQILGQGPKLLIQFQNNGVVDDSQLPKDRFSAERLKGVDSTLKIQPAKLEDSAVYLCASSGQEGEKLFFGSGTQLSVL.

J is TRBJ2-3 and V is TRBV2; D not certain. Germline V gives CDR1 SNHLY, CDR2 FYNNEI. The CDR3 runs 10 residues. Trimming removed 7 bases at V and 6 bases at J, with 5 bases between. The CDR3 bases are TGTGCCAGCACACGGGATACGCAGTATTTT. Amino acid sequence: CASTRDTQYF.

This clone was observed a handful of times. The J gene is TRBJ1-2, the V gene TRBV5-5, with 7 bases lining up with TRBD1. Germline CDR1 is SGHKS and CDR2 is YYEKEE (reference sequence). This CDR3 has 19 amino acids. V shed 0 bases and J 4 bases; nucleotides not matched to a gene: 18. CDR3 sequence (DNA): TGTGCCAGCAGCTTGGTTCCACGGGGGACAGCGAATTGTCCCTATGGCTACACCTTC. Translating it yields CASSLVPRGTANCPYGYTF. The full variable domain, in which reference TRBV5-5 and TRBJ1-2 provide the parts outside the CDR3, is DAGVTQSPTHLIKTRGQQVTLRCSPISGHKSVSWYQQVLGQGPQFIFQYYEKEERGRGNFPDRFSARQFPNYSSELNVNALLLGDSALYLCASSLVPRGTANCPYGYTFGSGTRLTVV.